The sequence of this T cell receptor beta chain was determined in a study of T cell repertoires in cytomegalovirus infection. About the study: CMV infection and matching HLA type were both indicated by public TCR beta signatures.

This clonotype was counted between two and nine times. Its target is not known. V lost 4 bases and J 4 bases, leaving 14 bases between the germline ends. The length of the CDR3 is 14 residues. Germline lookup yields CDR1 SGHKS and CDR2 YYEKEE (reference sequence). A single record per CDR3 protein comes from TCRdb applying MiXCR to the reads. The sample lists about 700,000 distinct CDR3 sequences, approximately 33% seen once, with about 20% in the top ten. The rearrangement links TRBV5-5 to TRBJ2-5; no definite D call. The source material was cultured PBMCs, sampled from culture after CMV antigen stimulation. The receptor was derived from a human donor in good health (CMV status not recorded). Some clones in this sample may be carry-over from other donors' samples. CDR3 bases: TGTGCCAGCAGCAGGCCTACCCCGGGAGAGACCCAGTACTTC. This encodes CASSRPTPGETQYF.